This T cell receptor beta chain was sequenced for a study of T cells in Graves' hyperthyroidism and ophthalmopathy. Study background: Staff took peripheral blood when the initial diagnosis was made, before any treatment began.

Trimming cost V 6 bases and J 2 bases, with 16 bases left between them. CDR3 length: 16 amino acids. In germline, CDR1 is MNHEY, CDR2 SVGEGT. RNA transcripts yielded amplified TCR beta CDR3 regions. In the first-round RT-PCR of the TCR CDR3, the HTBI primer set was used. TCRdb independently ran MiXCR on the multiplex PCR reads; one entry per CDR3 protein. The data show about 740,000 distinct CDR3 sequences, with 14% seen just once and around 9.6% held by the top ten. This clonotype has ten or more counts. The chain combines TRBV6-2 or TRBV6-3 with TRBJ2-2, with D possibly matching TRBD1 (5 bases). The specimen sequenced was blood. The TCR sequence derives from a woman aged 18-30 years with Graves' hyperthyroidism. The CDR3 DNA reads TGTGCCAGCAGCCCTCTGACAGTTTTCAACACCGGGGAGCTGTTTTTT. Protein sequence: CASSPLTVFNTGELFF.